A single sample gave rise to the 17 T cell receptor beta chains below, sequenced in a study of blood T cell repertoires in COVID-19. Using immunoSEQ multiplex PCR, the repertoire was profiled, and TCRdb retains in-frame clones only, with some absent. The sample yields about 240,000 clones, 65% to 90% seen once. Sequenced sample: peripheral blood. Every receptor here comes from a woman between 70 and 85 years old with acute or convalescent COVID-19.

V usage is TRBV19 and J usage is TRBJ2-1, with 7 bases that match TRBD1. V dropped 4 bases and J dropped 2; count of bases not matched to a gene: 8. CDR3 length equals 16 residues. Germline lookup yields CDR1 LNHDA and CDR2 SQIVND (reference sequence). CDR3 nucleotide sequence: TGTGCCAGTAGTAGTCCGTCCGGGACAGCCTACAATGAGCAGTTCTTC. Translation: CASSSPSGTAYNEQFF.

The chain links TRBV6-6 to TRBJ1-2; unclear D gene. Germline V gene sequence: CDR1 MNHNY, CDR2 SVGAGI (reference sequence). This CDR3 comprises 11 residues. V was trimmed by 7 bases and J by 8 bases, leaving 11 bases between them. The CDR3 reads CASTPGEGYTF. In DNA, the CDR3 is TGTGCCAGCACCCCCGGGGAAGGCTACACCTTC.

The chain employs TRBV4-3 and TRBJ1-2; weak D call: TRBD1 (6 bases). Germline V gene sequence: CDR1 LGHNA, CDR2 YSLEER. V lost 0 bases, J lost 1 base, and 9 bases lay in between. This CDR3 has 15 residues. The DNA of the CDR3 is TGCGCCAGCAGCCAAGAGGGGGCGCGTAACTATGGCTACACCTTC. Translation: CASSQEGARNYGYTF.

This chain uses TRBV3-1 (or the pseudogene TRBV3-2) with TRBJ2-5; a possible D gene is TRBD1 (6 bases). V was clipped by 1 base and J by 4 bases, with 13 bases between them. This CDR3 region has 15 residues. From germline, CDR1 is LGHDT and CDR2 YNNKEL (reference sequence). The CDR3 reads CASSQGAGVRETQYF. The DNA for the CDR3 is TGTGCCAGCAGCCAAGGGGCAGGGGTAAGAGAGACCCAGTACTTC.

V usage is TRBV28 and J usage is TRBJ1-6; 10 positions match TRBD1. The CDR3 length is 15 residues. CDR1 and CDR2 from the germline V gene are MDHEN and SYDVKM. V lost 6 bases to trimming and J lost 5 bases; unmatched junction nucleotides: 4. This chain's CDR3 is CASRAGTGDNSPLHF. In nucleotides, the CDR3 is TGTGCCAGCAGAGCCGGGACAGGGGATAATTCACCCCTCCACTTT.

V is TRBV7-8 and J is TRBJ1-2; D remains ambiguous. The germline V gene has CDR1 SGHVS and CDR2 FQNEAQ. This CDR3 contains 16 residues. The V and J ends lost 5 bases and 4 bases respectively, with 20 bases between them. The CDR3 DNA sequence: TGTGCCAGCAGCCCCTACCGGACTGAATCGAGCTATGGCTACACCTTC. Translating it yields CASSPYRTESSYGYTF.

This chain links TRBV6-2 or TRBV6-3 with TRBJ2-7, with TRBD2 matching over 8 bases. V shed 2 bases and J 2 bases; nucleotides not matched to a gene: 8. Germline V gene data show CDR1 as MNHEY and CDR2 as SVGEGT. The CDR3 consists of 16 residues. In DNA, the CDR3 is TGTGCCAGCAGTTACGTAAGCGGGGGCCAGACCTACGAGCAGTACTTC. Translating it yields CASSYVSGGQTYEQYF.

The chain uses TRBV5-1 and TRBJ2-2; a possible D gene is TRBD2 (6 bases). The CDR3 is 17 residues long. The germline CDR1 and CDR2 sequences are SGHRS and YFSETQ. The V gene lost 0 bases and the J gene lost 6 bases, with 18 bases spanning the gap. The CDR3, as DNA: TGCGCCAGCAGCTTGGAGGGTCCAGGGAGGTCACCCGGGGAGCTGTTTTTT. Residues: CASSLEGPGRSPGELFF.

V is TRBV6-2 or TRBV6-3 and J is TRBJ1-1, with 7 bases aligning to TRBD1. The CDR3 covers 13 residues. V lost 2 bases and J lost 9; bases outside the gene matches: 6. Germline assignment: CDR1 MNHEY and CDR2 SVGEGT. CDR3 loop: CASSYPDRPKAFF. DNA for the CDR3: TGTGCCAGCAGTTACCCGGACAGGCCTAAAGCTTTCTTT.

This chain connects TRBV30 to TRBJ1-6, with a tentative D call TRBD1 (6 bases). This CDR3 contains 13 residues. Trimming removed 1 base from V and 10 bases from J, with 11 bases in between. Germline-derived CDR1 and CDR2 are GTSNPN and SVGIG (reference sequence). Here the CDR3 reads CAWSDQGKSPLHF. The CDR3 DNA follows: TGTGCCTGGAGTGACCAGGGGAAATCACCCCTCCACTTT.

V is TRBV5-6 and J is TRBJ1-5, with D possibly being TRBD1 (6 bases). V was shortened by 4 bases and J by 5 bases, with 16 bases between the two germline ends. Germline CDR1 reads SGHDT; CDR2 reads YYEEEE. The CDR3 sequence is 15 residues long. The CDR3 DNA sequence: TGTGCCAGCAGCCCGTTGGGGGCAAGGGATCAGCCCCAGCATTTT. It codes for CASSPLGARDQPQHF.

The gene calls are TRBV12-3 or TRBV12-4 and TRBJ1-1; perhaps TRBD1 as D (6 bases). V lost 6 bases and J lost 7, with 9 bases in between. This CDR3 region has 11 residues. CDR3 bases: TGTGCCAGCAGCAGGACAGTTGAAGCTTTCTTT. Its protein is CASSRTVEAFF.

The chain is built from TRBV28 and TRBJ1-1; 8 bases fit TRBD1. The V and J ends lost 6 bases and 4 bases, in that order; junction bases with no gene match: 7. This CDR3 has 14 residues. Germline V CDR1 and CDR2: MDHEN, SYDVKM. The CDR3 sequence: CASSPTGDGTEAFF. The CDR3 nucleotides read TGTGCCAGCAGCCCGACAGGGGACGGCACTGAAGCTTTCTTT.

This chain connects TRBV25-1 to TRBJ1-6; TRBD1 is a possible D gene (6 bases). The germline V and J ends were trimmed by 8 bases and 10 bases, with 18 bases remaining between them. The CDR3 contains 14 residues. Germline CDR1 reads MGHDK; CDR2 reads SYGVNS. CDR3 residues: CASQRAGVRSPLHF. The CDR3 DNA follows: TGTGCCAGCCAAAGAGCAGGGGTACGCTCACCCCTCCACTTT.

This chain links TRBV5-1 with TRBJ1-4; unclear D gene. V gave up 4 bases and J gave up 8 bases, with 15 bases separating them. This CDR3 contains 14 residues. Germline CDR1 SGHRS, CDR2 YFSETQ. The CDR3 spells CASSPGVQEEKLFF. Written as DNA, the CDR3 is TGCGCCAGCAGCCCCGGCGTTCAGGAAGAAAAACTGTTTTTT.

The CDR3 loop is CAWSFSRTGNYYGYTF. The CDR3 DNA sequence: TGTGCCTGGAGTTTCTCCCGGACAGGGAATTATTATGGCTACACCTTC. The chain couples TRBV30 to TRBJ1-2, with 8 bases identical to TRBD1. This CDR3 has 16 amino acids. Germline CDR1 and CDR2: GTSNPN and SVGIG (reference sequence). Losses at the gene ends were 2 bases for V and 5 bases for J; bases not matched to a gene: 13.

The chain uses TRBV19 and TRBJ2-7; 7 bases match TRBD1. V lost 6 bases to trimming and J lost 0 bases; unmatched junction nucleotides: 14. CDR1 LNHDA and CDR2 SQIVND come from the germline V gene (reference sequence). CDR3 length: 17 amino acids. This CDR3 reads CASSKDTGTAFSYEQYF. The CDR3 bases are TGTGCCAGTAGCAAAGACACCGGGACAGCCTTCTCCTACGAGCAGTACTTC.